At least ten counts were recorded for the clone carrying this T cell receptor (beta chain). Its antigen is currently unknown. Trimming removed 6 bases from V and 0 bases from J, with 9 bases in between. This CDR3 is built from 14 residues. This sample is drawn from a study of T cells after yellow fever vaccination. Study-wide results and limits: Post-booster repertoires again held most primary-vaccination clones (roughly 95% CD4, roughly 88% CD8). Within FACS-sorted repertoires, abundant clonotypes contaminating from the bulk population could be present.

MiXCR, applied by TCRdb to the 5' RACE reads, yields one record per CDR3 protein. The sample consists of roughly 520,000 distinct CDR3 sequences, 21% of them appearing once. The sample in question was PBMCs, obtained approximately 20 days after the first yellow fever vaccination. The gene calls are TRBV12-3 or TRBV12-4 and TRBJ2-1; D might be TRBD1 or TRBD2, each matching 5 bases. This TCR came from a man younger than 30 who received the YFV17D yellow fever vaccine. CDR3 protein: CASSGTSSYNEQFF. In DNA, the CDR3 is TGTGCCAGCAGCGGGACCAGCTCCTACAATGAGCAGTTCTTC.